What follows are 24 T cell receptor beta chains derived from one specimen sequenced in a study of T cell responses to AZD1222 COVID-19 vaccine. Only in-frame clones appear in the TCRdb table, and some are missing; sequencing was by immunoSEQ multiplex PCR. The table lists 200,000 or so clones, more than 80% of them singletons. This sample comprised peripheral blood, obtained on day 0 of AZD1222 vaccination. These receptors originate from an adult in good health.

The chain links TRBV28 to TRBJ2-1; 7 bases align to TRBD2. The length of the CDR3 is 15 residues. From germline, CDR1 is MDHEN and CDR2 SYDVKM. V trimming: 3 bases; J trimming: 4 bases; junction bases outside the gene matches: 6. This chain's CDR3 is CASSFTEREYNEQFF. DNA for the CDR3: TGTGCCAGCAGTTTCACCGAGCGGGAATACAATGAGCAGTTCTTC.

The rearrangement joins TRBV7-9 to TRBJ1-5; D unresolved. Germline CDR1 SEHNR, CDR2 FQNEAQ (reference sequence). CDR3 length equals 13 residues. The V and J ends lost 1 base and 7 bases respectively, with 8 bases between them. The CDR3 sequence is CASSLVASQPQHF. CDR3 DNA: TGTGCCAGCAGCTTAGTTGCTAGCCAGCCCCAGCATTTT. The full variable domain, with the rest looked up from reference TRBV7-9 and TRBJ1-5, is DTGVSQNPRHKITKRGQNVTFRCDPISEHNRLYWYRQTLGQGPEFLTYFQNEAQLEKSRLLSDRFSAERPKGSFSTLEIQRTEQGDSAMYLCASSLVASQPQHFGDGTRLSIL.

This chain links TRBV23-1 with TRBJ1-4; no definite D call. TRBV23-1 is marked as an open reading frame, function uncertain. This CDR3 is built from 12 residues. The CDR3 region has the DNA TGCACCAAGACGCAGGAGAATGAAAAACTGTTTTTT. This encodes CTKTQENEKLFF.

V gene TRBV5-6 combines with J gene TRBJ1-2; D possibly corresponds to TRBD1 (5 bases). The V and J ends lost 4 bases and 4 bases respectively, with 14 bases between them. The V gene's germline CDR1 is SGHDT and CDR2 YYEEEE. This CDR3 has 14 amino acids. The CDR3 sequence is CASSPGFGAYGYTF. The CDR3 coding sequence is TGTGCCAGCAGCCCGGGGTTTGGGGCCTATGGCTACACCTTC.

This chain joins TRBV7-9 and TRBJ2-7; 7 bases line up with TRBD1. V was clipped by 4 bases and J by 9 bases; unmatched bases: 3. The CDR3 runs 11 residues. Germline V gene lookup returns CDR1 SEHNR and CDR2 FQNEAQ (reference sequence). CDR3 sequence reads: CASSSQGVQYF. The CDR3 nucleotides read TGTGCCAGCAGCTCCCAGGGGGTGCAGTACTTC.

This clone was picked up a small number of times. The V call is TRBV5-1, the J call TRBJ1-6; 7 positions agree with TRBD1. The CDR3 spans 19 residues. Germline V gene data show CDR1 as SGHRS and CDR2 as YFSETQ. V shed 2 bases and J 6 bases; nucleotides not matched to a gene: 17. Here the CDR3 DNA reads TGCGCCAGCAGCTTATTCGTGCGGACAGGTGGAGGATTTAATTCACCCCTCCACTTT. Its translation is CASSLFVRTGGGFNSPLHF.

The chain is built from TRBV19 and TRBJ1-4, with D perhaps TRBD1 (5 bases). The CDR3 is made up of 15 amino acids. V was clipped by 5 bases and J by 10 bases, with 20 bases between them. Per germline, CDR1 LNHDA and CDR2 SQIVND (reference sequence). CDR3: CASSARSLAGGKLFF. The CDR3 DNA sequence: TGTGCCAGTAGTGCCCGATCCCTCGCTGGGGGAAAACTGTTTTTT.

This clone has only one observation. The chain is built from TRBV6-5 and TRBJ1-1; TRBD1 might be the D (5 bases). The CDR3 extends over 14 amino acids. Germline V gives CDR1 MNHEY, CDR2 SVGAGI. V lost 7 bases and J lost 1, with 13 bases in between. Here the CDR3 DNA reads TGTGCCAGCACACACCCCGACAGGAACACTGAAGCTTTCTTT. Translation: CASTHPDRNTEAFF.

In nucleotides, the CDR3 is TGTGCCAGCAGTCGTTCCGGGACCTCCTCCTACGAGCAGTACTTC. The encoded protein is CASSRSGTSSYEQYF. The chain joins TRBV6-5 to TRBJ2-7, with D tentatively TRBD1 or TRBD2 (5 bases each). Germline V gene data show CDR1 as MNHEY and CDR2 as SVGAGI. This CDR3 is 15 amino acids long. V gave up 5 bases and J gave up 0 bases, with 14 bases separating them.

Remarks on this clone: This CDR3 is also generated by other DNA sequences in the sample. The genes are TRBV28 and TRBJ2-7; D is uncertain. The CDR3 consists of 11 residues. V was pared by 6 bases and J by 3 bases, with 6 bases between. Germline CDR1 reads MDHEN; CDR2 reads SYDVKM. The CDR3 loop is CASSLNYEQYF. The DNA for the CDR3 is TGTGCCAGCAGCCTTAACTACGAGCAGTACTTC.

The J gene is TRBJ2-5, the V gene TRBV7-9, with D tentatively TRBD1 (7 bases). The CDR3 consists of 15 residues. V lost 1 base and J 5 bases, leaving 14 bases between the germline ends. Germline values: CDR1 SEHNR, CDR2 FQNEAQ (reference sequence). The DNA for the CDR3 is TGTGCCAGCAGCTTAGGTGGACTACAGGGGGAGACCCAGTACTTC. Its protein is CASSLGGLQGETQYF.

The chain is built from TRBV6-6 and TRBJ2-5, with D maybe TRBD2 (6 bases). The CDR3 covers 17 residues. The V gene lost 5 bases and the J gene lost 2 bases, with 21 bases spanning the gap. Germline values: CDR1 MNHNY, CDR2 SVGAGI (reference sequence). DNA of the CDR3: TGTGCCAGCAGTCTAAGCGGGCGCCAGCAGCTACAAGAGACCCAGTACTTC. Translating gives CASSLSGRQQLQETQYF.

The rearrangement joins TRBV28 to TRBJ1-1; D remains unclear. Per the germline V gene, CDR1 is MDHEN and CDR2 is SYDVKM. The CDR3 has 15 residues. V shed 5 bases and J shed 6 bases, with 19 bases lying between them. Written as DNA, the CDR3 is TGTGCCAGCAGTACCCCGTGGAGGGAGTACCCTGAAGCTTTCTTT. It codes for CASSTPWREYPEAFF.

The chain couples TRBV7-3 to TRBJ2-4; D could derive from TRBD1 or TRBD2 (5 bases each). This CDR3 is 15 amino acids long. Germline-derived CDR1 and CDR2 are SGHTA and FQGTGA. Trimming shortened V by 5 bases and J by 0 bases, and 11 bases separated the two germline ends. CDR3 amino acids: CASSPGTLAKNIQYF. The CDR3 nucleotides read TGTGCCAGCAGCCCAGGGACCCTAGCCAAAAACATTCAGTACTTC.

The chain links TRBV5-6 to TRBJ2-1; unclear D gene. Between the trimmed V and J ends, which lost 1 base and 9 bases, there was a span of 5 bases. CDR1 is SGHDT, CDR2 YYEEEE, per germline. CDR3 size: 11 residues. For the CDR3, the DNA is TGTGCCAGCAGCTTGTATGGTGAGCAGTTCTTC. Protein sequence: CASSLYGEQFF.

The chain has TRBV28 and TRBJ1-1; the match to TRBD1 covers 8 bases. The germline V gene has CDR1 MDHEN and CDR2 SYDVKM. This CDR3 comprises 14 residues. The V segment lost 6 bases and the J segment 4 bases; nucleotides outside the gene matches: 7. The CDR3 bases are TGTGCCAGCAGACACAGGGGGGCTGGCACTGAAGCTTTCTTT. It yields the protein CASRHRGAGTEAFF.

The chain employs TRBV6-5 and TRBJ1-4, with TRBD1 as a possible D gene (5 bases). V was cut by 7 bases and J by 0 bases, with 12 bases left in between. Germline-derived CDR1 and CDR2 are MNHEY and SVGAGI. CDR3 length: 15 amino acids. CDR3 nucleotide sequence: TGTGCCAGCACCCCGGGGGTCGCAACTAATGAAAAACTGTTTTTT. It encodes CASTPGVATNEKLFF.

The chain combines TRBV28 with TRBJ1-2, with D possibly TRBD1 on 6 matching bases. V shed 8 bases and J shed 0 bases, with 10 bases lying between them. This CDR3 has 13 residues. The germline gives CDR1 MDHEN, CDR2 SYDVKM. The CDR3 DNA is TGTGCCAGCGGGGGGGCAGCTAACTATGGCTACACCTTC. Protein: CASGGAANYGYTF.

The J gene is TRBJ1-5, the V gene TRBV28, with D perhaps matching TRBD1 (5 bases). The CDR3 has 17 amino acids. Trimming removed 4 bases from V and 1 base from J, with 17 bases in between. The V gene's germline CDR1 is MDHEN and CDR2 SYDVKM. The CDR3 is CASSYHFPRDSNQPQHF. The CDR3 nucleotides are TGTGCCAGCAGTTACCACTTCCCCCGGGACAGCAATCAGCCCCAGCATTTT. Drawing the rest from reference TRBV28 and TRBJ1-5, the complete variable domain is DVKVTQSSRYLVKRTGEKVFLECVQDMDHENMFWYRQDPGLGLRLIYFSYDVKMKEKGDIPEGYSVSREKKERFSLILESASTNQTSMYLCASSYHFPRDSNQPQHFGDGTRLSIL.

This clone has more than one count but fewer than ten. This chain joins TRBV15 and TRBJ1-2, with a possible D match to TRBD1 (6 bases). The germline V gene has CDR1 LNHNV and CDR2 YYDKDF (reference sequence). V was shortened by 0 bases and J by 8 bases, with 19 bases between the two germline ends. The CDR3 consists of 16 residues. CDR3 nucleotide sequence: TGTGCCACCAGCAGAGACCAGACAGGCCCTGGATGGGGCTACACCTTC. This codes for CATSRDQTGPGWGYTF.

The chain employs TRBV21-1 and TRBJ1-6; the listed D gene, TRBD1, was not tested against the DNA. TRBV21-1 is tagged as a pseudogene. CDR3 size: 18 residues. CDR3 nucleotide sequence: TGTGCCAGCAGCAAAGCGGAATGCGGCAGGGGGTGCAATTCACCCCTCCACTTT. This sequence encodes CASSKAECGRGCNSPLHF.

The chain has TRBV30 and TRBJ2-3, with 9 bases lining up with TRBD2. This CDR3 contains 15 residues. With 6 bases clipped from V and 1 base from J, the junction kept 8 bases outside the gene matches. Germline CDR1 and CDR2: GTSNPN and SVGIG (reference sequence). Here the CDR3 reads CACTQGLAGTDTQYF. CDR3 in DNA: TGTGCCTGCACTCAGGGACTAGCCGGCACAGATACGCAGTATTTT.

V and J are TRBV30 and TRBJ1-5, with D perhaps matching TRBD1 (5 bases). CDR1 and CDR2 (germline): GTSNPN, SVGIG (reference sequence). This CDR3 has 13 residues. Trimming stripped 3 bases from V and 4 bases from J, with 10 bases between. The CDR3, as DNA: TGTGCCTGGAGCGATCAGGGAAATCAGCCCCAGCATTTT. Translation: CAWSDQGNQPQHF.

The chain links TRBV7-2 to TRBJ1-6; D is possibly TRBD1 (6 bases). The CDR3 totals 15 residues. Per germline, CDR1 SGHTA and CDR2 FQGNSA. V was trimmed by 6 bases and J by 7 bases, leaving 16 bases between them. CDR3 nucleotides: TGTGCCAGCAGGGGGCGTCAGGGGTCCAATTCACCCCTCCACTTT. This encodes CASRGRQGSNSPLHF.